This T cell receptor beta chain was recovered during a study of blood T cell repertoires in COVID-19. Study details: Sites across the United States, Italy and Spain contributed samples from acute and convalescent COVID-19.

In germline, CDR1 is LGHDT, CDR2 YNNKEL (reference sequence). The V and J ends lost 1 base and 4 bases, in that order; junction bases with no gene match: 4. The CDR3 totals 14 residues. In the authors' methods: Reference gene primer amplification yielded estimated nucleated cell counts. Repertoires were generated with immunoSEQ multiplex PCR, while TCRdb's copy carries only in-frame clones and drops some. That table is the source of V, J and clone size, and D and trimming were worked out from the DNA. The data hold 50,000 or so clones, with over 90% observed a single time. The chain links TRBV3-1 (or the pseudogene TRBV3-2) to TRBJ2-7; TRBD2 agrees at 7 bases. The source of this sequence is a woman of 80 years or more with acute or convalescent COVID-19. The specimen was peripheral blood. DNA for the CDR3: TGTGCCAGCAGCCAAGTTGGGGGGGAGTACGAGCAGTACTTC. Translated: CASSQVGGEYEQYF.